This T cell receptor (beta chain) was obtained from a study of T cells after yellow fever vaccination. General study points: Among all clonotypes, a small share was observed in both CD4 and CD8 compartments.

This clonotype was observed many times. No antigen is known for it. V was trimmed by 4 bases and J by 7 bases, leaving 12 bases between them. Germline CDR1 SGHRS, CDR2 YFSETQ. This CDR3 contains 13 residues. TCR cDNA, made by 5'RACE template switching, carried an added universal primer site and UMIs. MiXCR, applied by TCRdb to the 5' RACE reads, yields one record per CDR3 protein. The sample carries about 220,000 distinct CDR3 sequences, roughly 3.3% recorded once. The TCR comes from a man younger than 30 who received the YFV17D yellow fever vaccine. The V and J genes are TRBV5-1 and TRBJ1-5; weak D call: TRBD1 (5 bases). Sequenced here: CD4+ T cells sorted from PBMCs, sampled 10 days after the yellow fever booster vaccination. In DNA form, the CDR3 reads TGCGCCAGCAGCGTGACAGTCGGACAGCCCCAGCATTTT. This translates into CASSVTVGQPQHF. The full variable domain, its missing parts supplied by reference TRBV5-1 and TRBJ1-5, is KAGVTQTPRYLIKTRGQQVTLSCSPISGHRSVSWYQQTPGQGLQFLFEYFSETQRNKGNFPGRFSGRQFSNSRSEMNVSTLELGDSALYLCASSVTVGQPQHFGDGTRLSIL.